The clone carrying this T cell receptor beta chain was seen a few times. This sample was included in a study of beta chain features in type 1 diabetes. Sequencing targeted expressed TCRB transcripts, as all isolated RNA had been reverse transcribed. The repertoire was sequenced with immunoSEQ multiplex PCR; TCRdb's copy has only in-frame clones and lacks some. This table holds over 700,000 clones, under 20% found once. The CDR3 consists of 16 residues. Germline V gene lookup returns CDR1 SGHVS and CDR2 FQNEAQ. Trimming left V 4 bases short and J 7 bases short, with 20 bases between. Sequencing used naive CD4+ T cells from blood. The source of this sequence is a woman aged 18 to 35 in good health. This sequence joins TRBV7-8 and TRBJ1-5; no reliable D call. CDR3 sequence (DNA): TGTGCCAGCAGCTCCAAAGGAACAGTTCTAAGACAGCCCCAGCATTTT. Its translation is CASSSKGTVLRQPQHF.